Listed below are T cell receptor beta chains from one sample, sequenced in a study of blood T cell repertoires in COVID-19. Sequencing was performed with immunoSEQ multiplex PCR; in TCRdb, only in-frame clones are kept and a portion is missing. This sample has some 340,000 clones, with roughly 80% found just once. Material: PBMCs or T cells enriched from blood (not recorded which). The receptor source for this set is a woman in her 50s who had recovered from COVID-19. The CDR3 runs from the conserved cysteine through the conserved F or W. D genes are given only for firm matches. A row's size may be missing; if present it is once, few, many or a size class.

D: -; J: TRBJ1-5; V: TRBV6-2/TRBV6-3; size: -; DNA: TGTGCCAGCAGTTGGGATCGGACAGTTTATAGCAATCAGCCCCAGCATTTT; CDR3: CASSWDRTVYSNQPQHF
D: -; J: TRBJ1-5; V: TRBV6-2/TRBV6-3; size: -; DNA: TGTGCCAGCAGCCTAGACAGTTCGATCAGCCCCCAGCATTTT; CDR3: CASSLDSSISPQHF
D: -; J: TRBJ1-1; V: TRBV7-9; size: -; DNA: TGTGCCAGCAGCGATGGGGCCCCTGAAGCTTTCTTT; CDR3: CASSDGAPEAFF
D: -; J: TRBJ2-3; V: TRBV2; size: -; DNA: TGTGCCAGCAGTGTAACAGGGACAGATACGCAGTATTTT; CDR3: CASSVTGTDTQYF
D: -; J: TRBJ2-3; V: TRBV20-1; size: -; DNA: TGCAGTGCTAGTCCGGGTACGGGTGTTACGCAGTATTTT; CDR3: CSASPGTGVTQYF
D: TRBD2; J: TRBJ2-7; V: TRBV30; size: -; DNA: TGTGCCTGGAGTGGTCTGCGGGGGGGTCCCCCCTACGAGCAGTACTTC; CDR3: CAWSGLRGGPPYEQYF
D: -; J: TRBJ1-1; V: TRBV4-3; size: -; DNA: TGCGCCAGCAGCCAAGCAAATTTCGGGATGGGCACTGAAGCTTTCTTT; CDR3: CASSQANFGMGTEAFF
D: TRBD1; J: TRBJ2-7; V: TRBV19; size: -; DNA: TGTGCCAGTTCCGATCAAGGGGGCCCACCTCCCTCCTACGAGCAGTACTTC; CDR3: CASSDQGGPPPSYEQYF
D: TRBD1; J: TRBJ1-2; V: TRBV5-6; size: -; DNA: TGTGCCAGCAGCGGGGGGACAGGGAGAACGTATGGCTACACCTTC; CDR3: CASSGGTGRTYGYTF
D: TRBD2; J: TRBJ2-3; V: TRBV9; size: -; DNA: TGTGCCAGCAGCGAGACTAGCGGGGGGGCCACAGATACGCAGTATTTT; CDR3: CASSETSGGATDTQYF
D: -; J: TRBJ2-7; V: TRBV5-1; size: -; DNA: TGCGCCAGCAGCTCCCGGACTACACCCTACGAGCAGTACTTC; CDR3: CASSSRTTPYEQYF
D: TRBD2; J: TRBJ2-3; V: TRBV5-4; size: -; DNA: TGTGCCAGCAAACTAGCGGGGGGGAGCACAGATACGCAGTATTTT; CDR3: CASKLAGGSTDTQYF
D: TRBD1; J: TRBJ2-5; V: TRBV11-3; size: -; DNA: TGTGCCAGCAGCTTAGTTTCCGGACAGGGGGCAGAGACCCAGTACTTC; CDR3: CASSLVSGQGAETQYF
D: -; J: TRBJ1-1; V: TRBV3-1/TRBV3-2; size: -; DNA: TGTGCCAGCAGCCAAGGCGCGAACACTGAAGCTTTCTTT; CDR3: CASSQGANTEAFF
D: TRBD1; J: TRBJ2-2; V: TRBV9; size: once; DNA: TGTGCCAGCAGCGAGGGCAGGGGGCGCATAGCCGGGGAGCTGTTTTTT; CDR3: CASSEGRGRIAGELFF
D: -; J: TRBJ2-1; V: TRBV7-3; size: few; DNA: TGTGCCAGCAGCTTAAGCAGCTCCTACAATGAGCAGTTCTTC; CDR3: CASSLSSSYNEQFF
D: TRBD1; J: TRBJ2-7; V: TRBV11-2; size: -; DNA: TGTGCCAGCAGCTTATTGCCGGATGGACAGGGGCACGAGCAGTACTTC; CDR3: CASSLLPDGQGHEQYF
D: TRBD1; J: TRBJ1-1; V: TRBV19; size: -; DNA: TGTGCCAGTAGTATTCAGACAGGGGGAACTGAAGCTTTCTTT; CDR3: CASSIQTGGTEAFF
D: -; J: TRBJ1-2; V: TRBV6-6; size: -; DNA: TGTGCCAGCCGCCCCGACGGGACTGATGGCTACACCTTC; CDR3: CASRPDGTDGYTF
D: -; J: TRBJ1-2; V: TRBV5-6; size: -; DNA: TGTGCCAGCAGTTACGGACTGATTGGGTTTGATGGCTACACCTTC; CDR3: CASSYGLIGFDGYTF
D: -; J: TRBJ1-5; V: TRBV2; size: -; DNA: TGTGCCAGCAGTGACCGGGGGGTCGGTCAGCCCCAGCATTTT; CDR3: CASSDRGVGQPQHF
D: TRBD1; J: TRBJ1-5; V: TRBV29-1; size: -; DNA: TGCAGCGTCACAAGTGGGACAGGGCAGAATCAGCCCCAGCATTTT; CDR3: CSVTSGTGQNQPQHF
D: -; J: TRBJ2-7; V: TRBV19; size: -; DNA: TGTGCCAGTAGTATAGACCTCACGGGCGAGCAGTACTTC; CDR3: CASSIDLTGEQYF
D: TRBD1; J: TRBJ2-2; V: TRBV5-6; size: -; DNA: TGTGCCAGCAGTCAGCCCTCCCCAGGGGGTACCTACACCGGGGAGCTGTTTTTT; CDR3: CASSQPSPGGTYTGELFF
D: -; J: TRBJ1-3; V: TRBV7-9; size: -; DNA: TGTGCCAGCAGCTTGGGGGGAGGAATCACTGGAAACACCATATATTTT; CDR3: CASSLGGGITGNTIYF
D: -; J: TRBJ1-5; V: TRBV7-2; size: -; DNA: TGTGCCAGCAGCTTATGGTCGGGTCCTAATCAGCCCCAGCATTTT; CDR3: CASSLWSGPNQPQHF
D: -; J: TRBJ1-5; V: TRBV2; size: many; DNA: TGTGCCAGCAGTGAAGGACAGCTCAATCAGCCCCAGCATTTT; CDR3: CASSEGQLNQPQHF
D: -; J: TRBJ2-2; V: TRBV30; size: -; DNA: TGTGCCTGGAGTGGTCTCTCGGGCACCGGGGAGCTGTTTTTT; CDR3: CAWSGLSGTGELFF
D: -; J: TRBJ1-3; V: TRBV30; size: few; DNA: TGTGCCTGGGCCCAACGGGGAAACACCATATATTTT; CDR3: CAWAQRGNTIYF
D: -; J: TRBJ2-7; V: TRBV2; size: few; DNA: TGTGCCAGCAGTGCCCCCCCTTACGAGCAGTACTTC; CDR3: CASSAPPYEQYF
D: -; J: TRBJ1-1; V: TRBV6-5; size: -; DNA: TGTGCCAGCAGTTACCCCGCGAGGAACACTGAAGCTTTCTTT; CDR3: CASSYPARNTEAFF
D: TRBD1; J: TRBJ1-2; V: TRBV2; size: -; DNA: TGTGCCAGCAACGAACCCGGGACAGACAACCCAACTAACTATGGCTACACCTTC; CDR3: CASNEPGTDNPTNYGYTF
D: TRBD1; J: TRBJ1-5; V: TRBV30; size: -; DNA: TGTGCCTGGAGCGGACAGGGGGTGTATCAGCCCCAGCATTTT; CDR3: CAWSGQGVYQPQHF
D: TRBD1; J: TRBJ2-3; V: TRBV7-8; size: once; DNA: TGTGCCAGCAGCCCCCGGACAGGGCCCATTACTAGCACAGATACGCAGTATTTT; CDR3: CASSPRTGPITSTDTQYF
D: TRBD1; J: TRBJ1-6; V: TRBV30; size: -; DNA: TGTGCCTGGAGGGGGACAGGGATTTCACCCCTCCACTTT; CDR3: CAWRGTGISPLHF
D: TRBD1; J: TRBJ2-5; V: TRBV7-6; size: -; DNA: TGTGCCAGCAGCTTAGTTGACAGGGCTTCGGAGACCCAGTACTTC; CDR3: CASSLVDRASETQYF
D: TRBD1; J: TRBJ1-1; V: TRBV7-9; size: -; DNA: TGTGCCAGCAGCTTACAGGGGGGCACTGAAGCTTTCTTT; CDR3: CASSLQGGTEAFF
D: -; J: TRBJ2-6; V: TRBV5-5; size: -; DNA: TGTGCCAGCAGCTCGAATCAGGGGACGGGCGGGGCCAACGTCCTGACTTTC; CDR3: CASSSNQGTGGANVLTF
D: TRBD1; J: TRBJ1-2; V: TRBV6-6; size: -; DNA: TGTGCCAGCAGCCGATCCCGGACAGGGCAAAACTATGGCTACACCTTC; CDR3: CASSRSRTGQNYGYTF
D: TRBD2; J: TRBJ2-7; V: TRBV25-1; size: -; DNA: TGTGCCAGCAGCTTACCCCTAGCGGGAGCTTCCGAGCAGTACTTC; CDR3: CASSLPLAGASEQYF
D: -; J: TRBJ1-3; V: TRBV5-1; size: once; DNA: TGCGCCAGCAGCCCGGACAGATTCTCTGGAAACACCATATATTTT; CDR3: CASSPDRFSGNTIYF
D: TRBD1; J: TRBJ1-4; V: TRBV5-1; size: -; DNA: TGCGCCAGCAGCCTCCGGACAGGGATAGGTGAAAAACTGTTTTTT; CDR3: CASSLRTGIGEKLFF
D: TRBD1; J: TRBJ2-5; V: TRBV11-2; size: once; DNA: TGTGCCAGCAACCCGACAGGGATGCATGGGCAAGAGACCCAGTACTTC; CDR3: CASNPTGMHGQETQYF
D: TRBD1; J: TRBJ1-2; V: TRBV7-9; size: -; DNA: TGTGCCAGCAGCTTAACGGGACAGGGAATAACGGGCTACACCTTC; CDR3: CASSLTGQGITGYTF
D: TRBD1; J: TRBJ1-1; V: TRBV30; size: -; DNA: TGTGCCTGGAGTGCGCCGAGTGGGACAGGGATAGGGAGCACTGAAGCTTTCTTT; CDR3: CAWSAPSGTGIGSTEAFF
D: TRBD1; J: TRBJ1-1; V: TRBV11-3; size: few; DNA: TGTGCCAGCAGCTTAGATAACGTTGTTAACAGGGGCGCTGAAGCTTTCTTT; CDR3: CASSLDNVVNRGAEAFF
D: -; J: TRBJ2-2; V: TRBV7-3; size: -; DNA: TGTGCCAGCAGCTTCAGCAGGGTCACCGGGGAGCTGTTTTTT; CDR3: CASSFSRVTGELFF
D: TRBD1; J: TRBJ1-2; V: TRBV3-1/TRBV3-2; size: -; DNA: TGTGCCAGCAGCCCAGACAAATACGGACAGGTTTCCGACTATGGCTACACCTTC; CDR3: CASSPDKYGQVSDYGYTF